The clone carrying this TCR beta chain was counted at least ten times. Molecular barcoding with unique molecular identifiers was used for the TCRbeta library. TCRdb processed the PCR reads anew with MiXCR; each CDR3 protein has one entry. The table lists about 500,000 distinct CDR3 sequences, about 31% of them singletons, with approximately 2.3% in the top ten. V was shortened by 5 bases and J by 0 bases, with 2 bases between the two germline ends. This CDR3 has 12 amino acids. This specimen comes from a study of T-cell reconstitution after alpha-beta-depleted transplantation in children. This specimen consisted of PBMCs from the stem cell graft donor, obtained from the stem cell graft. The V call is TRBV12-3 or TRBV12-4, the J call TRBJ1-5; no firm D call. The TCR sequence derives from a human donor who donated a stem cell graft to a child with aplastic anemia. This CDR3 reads CASSISNQPQHF. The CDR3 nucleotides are TGTGCCAGCAGTATTAGCAATCAGCCCCAGCATTTT.